Listed here is a single T cell receptor (beta chain). This specimen belongs to a study of blood T cell repertoires in COVID-19. As for the study in general: Sites across the United States, Italy and Spain contributed samples from acute and convalescent COVID-19. Sources were T cells, B-cell-depleted T cells, or PBMCs; the material itself was cDNA or gDNA.

V lost 5 bases, J lost 8 bases, and 15 bases lay in between. Germline CDR1 is WNHNN and CDR2 is SYGVQD (reference sequence). This CDR3 is built from 14 residues. As originally analysed: Using reference gene primer amplification, nucleated cell counts were estimated. Libraries were prepared by immunoSEQ multiplex PCR; TCRdb keeps only in-frame clonotypes and omits some of them. V and J calls and clone size are given by that table; D and trimming were obtained from the DNA. The profile shows roughly 50,000 clones, 89% of them singletons. The clonotype originates from a human donor in a cohort sampled during active COVID-19. This chain uses TRBV10-1 with TRBJ1-4; D is unresolved. The sequenced sample was peripheral blood. The DNA for the CDR3 is TGCGCCAGCAGTTATCAGGAGGCGGGAGAAAAACTGTTTTTT. This encodes CASSYQEAGEKLFF.